This TCR beta chain appears in the sequencing data of a study of OX40 agonist ivuxolimab in advanced cancers. Looking at the study overall: The costimulatory receptor OX40 (CD134) was targeted by ivuxolimab, a fully human IgG2 agonistic monoclonal antibody. Intravenous ivuxolimab was administered to patients every 2 weeks at six dose levels: 0.01, 0.1, 0.3, 1.5, 3 and 10 mg/kg. Among the approximately 50 dose-escalation patients, approximately 20 had hepatocellular carcinoma, about 15 melanoma, 9 renal cell carcinoma and 9 head and neck cancer. The dose-escalation cohort was around 84% male with a mean age of about 54 years, ranging from 23 to 79. Prior anti-PD-1, anti-PD-L1 or anti-CTLA-4 therapy was permitted, and 35% to 40% of dose-escalation patients had received checkpoint inhibitors. Partial responses were achieved by three dose-escalation patients, of whom one had hepatocellular carcinoma and two had cutaneous melanoma. Peripheral TCRbeta sequencing was intended to test whether TCR sequence diversity was altered and clonal T-cell expansion was caused by ivuxolimab. The paper reports the monotherapy dose-escalation portion (N of about 51 patients) of the phase I ivuxolimab trial. The study at large found these results: At doses of 0.1 to 3.0 mg/kg, clonal expansion of both CD4+ and CD8+ blood T cells was observed from baseline to week 6. Partial responders in the 0.1-3.0 mg/kg groups had among the lowest normalized peripheral clonal expansion, especially among CD8+ T cells. Which antigens the clonally expanded peripheral T cells were specific for was not determined. After ivuxolimab, more expanded clones were found on average in CD8+ T cells than in CD4+ T cells. Low levels of normalized T-cell clonal expansion were also seen in some patients who did not respond.

To sequence the TCRbeta CDR3 region, genomic DNA was isolated from the sorted cells. The immunoSEQ Assay was used for sequencing of TCRbeta CDR3 regions. TCRdb re-hosts the immuneACCESS table, in-frame sequences only. Its copies lack some clones; in the studies checked, an unresolved V gene accounts for under half of them, and the cause for the rest is not known. Recorded for this sample are about 58,000 clones; 82% of them occurred a single time. Approximately 1.5% of the sample comes from the top ten. Remarks on this clone: This clone's antigen is unknown. Qualities for individual bases were not recorded, and no much larger clone is one base off.

Patients with autoimmune disease history or receiving systemic immunosuppression were excluded from the trial. In every dose cohort, peripheral blood was drawn for TCR sequencing at baseline, cycle 4 day 1, and cycle 7 day 1. The samples were taken from a phase I, first-in-human, multicenter, open-label dose-escalation trial of ivuxolimab. The trial enrolled adults with locally advanced or metastatic head and neck squamous cell, hepatocellular, melanoma or renal cell carcinoma. Before TCR sequencing, CD4+ T cells and CD8+ T cells from peripheral blood were sorted into separate populations. Sequences SEHNR (CDR1) and FQNEAQ (CDR2) are obtained from the germline V gene (reference sequence). From the cysteine up to the phenylalanine, the CDR3 has a length of 16 residues. Kept here is only the CDR3 DNA, which spans 48 bases and is read in frame from base 1. Germline trimming amounts to 3 bases on V and 2 bases on J, with 5 as the count of junction bases outside the gene matches.

The sequence links TRBV7-9 to TRBJ2-5; a stretch of 11 junction bases matches TRBD1. The source was CD4+ or CD8+ T cells sorted from blood, collected in a trial of the OX40 agonist ivuxolimab. The sequence derives from an adult with an advanced solid tumor such as melanoma, head and neck, liver or kidney cancer. The encoded CDR3 is CASSLAGTGGQETQYF. The nucleotides read TGTGCCAGCAGCTTGGCCGGGACAGGGGGGCAAGAGACCCAGTACTTC.